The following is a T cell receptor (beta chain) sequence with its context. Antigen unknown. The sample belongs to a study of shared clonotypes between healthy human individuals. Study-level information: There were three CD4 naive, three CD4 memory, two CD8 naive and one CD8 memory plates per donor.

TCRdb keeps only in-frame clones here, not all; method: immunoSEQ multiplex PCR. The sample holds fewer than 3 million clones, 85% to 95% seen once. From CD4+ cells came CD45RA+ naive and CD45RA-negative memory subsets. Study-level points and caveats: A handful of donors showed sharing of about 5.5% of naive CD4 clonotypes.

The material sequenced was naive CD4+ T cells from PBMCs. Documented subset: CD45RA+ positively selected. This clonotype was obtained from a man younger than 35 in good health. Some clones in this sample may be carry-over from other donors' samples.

CDR3 nucleotide sequence: TGTGCCAGCAGTCCACCGGGACTAGTGCCAGATACGCAGTATTTT. This codes for CASSPPGLVPDTQYF. The genes are TRBV6-5 and TRBJ2-3, with 8 positions matching TRBD2. Germline V lookup: CDR1 MNHEY, CDR2 SVGAGI. This CDR3 has 15 residues. After removal of 5 bases from V and 4 bases from J, the junction contained 8 bases not matched to a gene.